This TCR beta chain originates from a study of spatial heterogeneity in lung cancer. Study overall: Matched bulk RNA-seq yielded a T cell module score, and TCR transcript counts in tumor regions correlated strongly with that score. Study-wide points: How many expanded intratumoral alpha and beta TCRs were present tracked the tumor mutation count, which was a count of nonsynonymous mutations.

TCRdb re-called the 5' RACE reads through MiXCR, storing one row per CDR3 protein. In the table there are a few thousand distinct CDR3 sequences, 7.5% to 9.5% of which are singletons. Sample time point: sample taken at primary tumor resection. This clonotype ranks as medium-sized. Antigen specificity is unknown. V was clipped by 6 bases and J by 5 bases; unmatched bases: 11. CDR3 length equals 16 residues. Looked up from germline, CDR1 is SNHLY and CDR2 is FYNNEI. The sample in question was lung tumor tissue, obtained at surgery. This chain uses TRBV2 with TRBJ2-1, with 9 bases aligning to TRBD2. This clonotype originated in a male donor with early-stage non-small cell lung cancer. The CDR3 bases are TGTGCCAGCAGCGACCCCGGGACTAGCACCCACAATGAGCAGTTCTTC. Encoded protein: CASSDPGTSTHNEQFF.